This is a list of T cell receptor beta chains from one sample in a study of blood T cell repertoires in COVID-19. Repertoires were generated with immunoSEQ multiplex PCR, while TCRdb's copy carries only in-frame clones and drops some. Of 60,000 to 65,000 clones listed, about 76% were seen once; the top ten hold more than 5%. Sequencing used peripheral blood. The source is a human donor in a cohort sampled during active COVID-19. Both conserved end residues are part of each CDR3. The D gene is left open where the match is weak. Clone sizes are given selectively: once, few, many, or a class where the clone is expanded.

-	TRBD2	TRBJ2-5	TRBV27	TGTGCCAGCATGGGGAGGGAGGGGCCAGAGACCCAGTACTTC	CASMGREGPETQYF
-	-	TRBJ2-1	TRBV7-2	TGTGCCAGCAGCCCCCAGGGGGGTGTCCATGAGCAGTTCTTC	CASSPQGGVHEQFF
-	-	TRBJ2-5	TRBV7-8	TGTGCCAGCAGCTTCTCGTACCAAGAGACCCAGTACTTC	CASSFSYQETQYF
-	TRBD1	TRBJ2-2	TRBV2	TGTGCCAGCAGTGAGGTGCGGACAGGGACCGGGGAGCTGTTTTTT	CASSEVRTGTGELFF
-	-	TRBJ2-7	TRBV6-6	TGTGCCAGCAGTGCCCTCGGGCAGGGAATTGGCGAGCAGTACTTC	CASSALGQGIGEQYF
few	-	TRBJ2-7	TRBV11-2	TGTGCCAGCAGCTTCGGGACGTCGGGGGTAAGCTCCTACGAGCAGTACTTC	CASSFGTSGVSSYEQYF
few	TRBD1	TRBJ1-1	TRBV30	TGTGCCTGGACCAGGACAGGGGGGGACACTGAAGCTTTCTTT	CAWTRTGGDTEAFF
-	-	TRBJ1-6	TRBV28	TGTGCCAGCCTCCAAAGGCCTGGAGGCCTGGGAAATTCACCCCTCCACTTT	CASLQRPGGLGNSPLHF
-	TRBD2	TRBJ2-7	TRBV18	TGTGCCAGCTCACCCAATATAGCGGGGGGGACCTACGAGCAGTACTTC	CASSPNIAGGTYEQYF
-	-	TRBJ2-3	TRBV7-3	TGTGCCAGCAGCTTAGCCGGGGGTGCTAGCACAGATACGCAGTATTTT	CASSLAGGASTDTQYF
-	TRBD2	TRBJ2-2	TRBV6-5	TGTGCCAGCCGCGGACTAGCGGGGACCGGGGAGCTGTTTTTT	CASRGLAGTGELFF
-	TRBD1	TRBJ1-1	TRBV6-5	TGTGCCAGCAGCACGGACAGGATGAACACTGAAGCTTTCTTT	CASSTDRMNTEAFF
-	-	TRBJ2-3	TRBV5-1	TGCGCCAGCAGACTCCAGGGGCATAGCACAGATACGCAGTATTTT	CASRLQGHSTDTQYF
-	TRBD1	TRBJ2-5	TRBV6-1	TGTGCCAGCAGCACTGACAGGGGTCAAGAGACCCAGTACTTC	CASSTDRGQETQYF
-	TRBD2	TRBJ2-2	TRBV7-2	TGTGCCAGCAGCTTACGTGGCGGGGGGGCCCGAGGCGGGGAGCTGTTTTTT	CASSLRGGGARGGELFF
few	-	TRBJ2-5	TRBV2	TGTGCCAGCAGTGATTCGGCTAGCGCTCGAGAGACCCAGTACTTC	CASSDSASARETQYF
many	TRBD1	TRBJ2-5	TRBV18	TGTGCCAGCTCACGGGACAGGAACGACCAAGAGACCCAGTACTTC	CASSRDRNDQETQYF
few	-	TRBJ1-1	TRBV5-1	TGCGCCAGCAGGACCGAAAGGGGGGGCACTGAAGCTTTCTTT	CASRTERGGTEAFF
-	TRBD2	TRBJ2-4	TRBV6-4	TGTGCCAGCAGTGATGGGGCTAGCGGGGGATTGGAAGCCAAAAACATTCAGTACTTC	CASSDGASGGLEAKNIQYF
few	-	TRBJ1-2	TRBV27	TGTGCCAGCAGTCCCCGGGGGGGGCTCTATGGCTACACCTTC	CASSPRGGLYGYTF
-	TRBD2	TRBJ2-5	TRBV3-1/TRBV3-2	TGTGCCAGCAGCCGATTCGGACTAGCGGGGGGGCAAGAGACCCAGTACTTC	CASSRFGLAGGQETQYF
-	-	TRBJ1-1	TRBV27	TGTGCCAGCAGACCCACAGGGAACACTGAAGCTTTCTTT	CASRPTGNTEAFF
-	TRBD2	TRBJ2-5	TRBV11-2	TGTGCCAGCAGGGACCCCCGGCGACAAGCGGGGGGGGCAGAGACCCAGTACTTC	CASRDPRRQAGGAETQYF
-	TRBD1	TRBJ2-3	TRBV7-8	TGTGCCAGCGCTGGGACAGGGACTAGCACAGATACGCAGTATTTT	CASAGTGTSTDTQYF
few	-	TRBJ2-1	TRBV6-5	TGTGCCAGCAGTTACTCGAGACCAGGCAGCAATGAGCAGTTCTTC	CASSYSRPGSNEQFF
-	-	TRBJ1-2	TRBV19	TGTGCCAGTACGGCGGCCCGCTATGGCTACACCTTC	CASTAARYGYTF
once	-	TRBJ2-3	TRBV28	TGTGCCAGCAGTTTGTTCAGCGTCACAGATACGCAGTATTTT	CASSLFSVTDTQYF